This T cell receptor beta chain appears in the sequencing data of a study of early T cells in non-severe SARS-CoV-2 infection. Each CDR3 protein is one row after TCRdb ran MiXCR on the 5' RACE reads. The sample comprises about 83,000 distinct CDR3 sequences, over 9% of which are singletons, and around 7% rests with the top ten. The CDR3 covers 14 residues. CDR1 and CDR2 from the germline V gene are SQVTM and ANQGSEA. Trimming took 5 bases from V and 3 from J, leaving 14 bases between them. This clonotype was seen many times. Sequenced sample: whole blood. The origin of this receptor is an adult who was a healthcare worker with PCR-confirmed SARS-CoV-2 infection or an uninfected control (not recorded which). This chain connects TRBV29-1 to TRBJ1-5, with D possibly matching TRBD1 (5 bases). The CDR3 DNA sequence: TGCAGCGTTACAAAAGGACAAAACAATCAGCCCCAGCATTTT. It codes for CSVTKGQNNQPQHF.